The 24 T cell receptor beta chains below all came from one sample that was sequenced in a study of OX40 agonist ivuxolimab in advanced cancers. The data were produced by immunoSEQ multiplex PCR, yet TCRdb's version contains in-frame clones alone and is incomplete. The profile covers approximately 78,000 clones, with 88% appearing a single time and around 0.98% taken by the ten largest. The specimen was CD4+ or CD8+ T cells sorted from blood, collected in a trial of the OX40 agonist ivuxolimab. These receptors were obtained from an adult with an advanced solid tumor such as melanoma, head and neck, liver or kidney cancer.

This clone was recorded only once. The V gene is TRBV5-4, the J gene TRBJ2-3; 10 positions match TRBD2. The CDR3 spans 16 residues. Trimming removed 6 bases from V and 3 bases from J; junction bases left unmatched: 10. Per germline, CDR1 SGHNT and CDR2 YYREEE (reference sequence). CDR3 sequence (DNA): TGTGCCAGCACTACACCGGGACTAGCGATTACAGATACGCAGTATTTT. This translates into CASTTPGLAITDTQYF.

This clone was counted once. V usage is TRBV5-1 and J usage is TRBJ2-2, with D perhaps TRBD1 (6 bases). Looked up from germline, CDR1 is SGHRS and CDR2 is YFSETQ. This CDR3 region has 16 residues. Trimming took 0 bases from V and 3 from J, leaving 12 bases between them. CDR3 coding DNA: TGCGCCAGCAGCTTGGTACAGGGTCTCGACACCGGGGAGCTGTTTTTT. This encodes CASSLVQGLDTGELFF. Together with reference TRBV5-1 and TRBJ2-2, the CDR3 gives the full variable domain: KAGVTQTPRYLIKTRGQQVTLSCSPISGHRSVSWYQQTPGQGLQFLFEYFSETQRNKGNFPGRFSGRQFSNSRSEMNVSTLELGDSALYLCASSLVQGLDTGELFFGEGSRLTVL.

The chain employs TRBV20-1 and TRBJ1-1; the D is unclear. V dropped 5 bases and J dropped 5 bases, with 9 bases sitting between them. This CDR3 is built from 11 residues. Germline V gene sequence: CDR1 DFQATT, CDR2 SNEGSKA (reference sequence). CDR3 residues: CSALWGTEAFF. The CDR3 bases are TGCAGTGCTCTTTGGGGAACTGAAGCTTTCTTT.

V gene TRBV15 combines with J gene TRBJ2-7, with a tentative D call TRBD2 (6 bases). CDR3 length equals 17 residues. Germline loops: CDR1 LNHNV, CDR2 YYDKDF (reference sequence). V was shortened by 5 bases and J by 2 bases, with 22 bases between the two germline ends. The CDR3 nucleotides are TGTGCCACCAGCGGACTACGGGGCGTGCCGGGAGCCTACGAGCAGTACTTC. Amino acids: CATSGLRGVPGAYEQYF.

This clone came up once. This rearrangement joins TRBV4-3 to TRBJ2-5; 9 positions agree with TRBD1. After removal of 1 base from V and 2 bases from J, the junction contained 5 bases not matched to a gene. Looked up from germline, CDR1 is LGHNA and CDR2 is YSLEER. The CDR3 runs to 16 residues. The chain's CDR3 is CASSQVTGQGQETQYF. The DNA for the CDR3 is TGCGCCAGCAGCCAAGTCACGGGACAGGGACAAGAGACCCAGTACTTC.

The V call is TRBV5-4, the J call TRBJ2-7, with 7 positions matching TRBD2. Germline loops: CDR1 SGHNT, CDR2 YYREEE (reference sequence). V was pared by 7 bases and J by 2 bases, with 9 bases of the junction left unmatched. The CDR3 extends over 14 amino acids. As DNA, the CDR3 is TGTGCCAGCTACTCTGCGGGAGCCCCCTACGAGCAGTACTTC. It translates to CASYSAGAPYEQYF.

The count of this clone is one. This sequence joins TRBV6-6 and TRBJ1-2; the match to TRBD1 covers 8 bases. CDR3 length: 13 amino acids. The V segment lost 6 bases and the J segment 7 bases; nucleotides outside the gene matches: 7. Germline values: CDR1 MNHNY, CDR2 SVGAGI (reference sequence). The CDR3: CASSPQGARGYTF. In DNA form, the CDR3 reads TGTGCCAGCAGCCCCCAGGGGGCGCGTGGCTACACCTTC.

V usage is TRBV2 and J usage is TRBJ1-1, with D possibly TRBD1 on 6 matching bases. The CDR3 length is 14 residues. The ends were cut back, 4 bases at V and 3 bases at J, with 12 bases in the middle. Germline CDR1 reads SNHLY; CDR2 reads FYNNEI. CDR3 sequence reads: CASSVTGGDTEAFF. The CDR3 nucleotides read TGTGCCAGCAGTGTGACAGGAGGGGACACTGAAGCTTTCTTT.

This chain uses TRBV2 with TRBJ1-4, with D unresolved. CDR1 and CDR2 (germline): SNHLY, FYNNEI. The CDR3 is 15 amino acids. V was pared by 5 bases and J by 0 bases, with 10 bases between. The CDR3 here is CASSLIPSTNEKLFF. CDR3 bases: TGTGCCAGCAGTCTCATTCCTTCAACTAATGAAAAACTGTTTTTT.

CDR3 sequence reads: CASRGTSGGAAGELFF. The CDR3 DNA reads TGTGCCAGCAGAGGGACTAGCGGGGGGGCGGCCGGGGAGCTGTTTTTT. V gene TRBV2 combines with J gene TRBJ2-2; 16 positions match TRBD2. CDR3 length equals 16 residues. V lost 6 bases, J lost 6 bases, and 4 bases stayed unmatched. Germline values: CDR1 SNHLY, CDR2 FYNNEI.

The chain couples TRBV4-2 to TRBJ2-7; TRBD2 aligns across 9 bases. The length of the CDR3 is 16 residues. Germline loops: CDR1 LGHNA, CDR2 YNFKEQ. Losses at the gene ends were 4 bases for V and 2 bases for J; bases not matched to a gene: 9. The CDR3 nucleotides read TGTGCCAGCAGCCCCCGGAAAGCGGGGGGCACCTACGAGCAGTACTTC. This codes for CASSPRKAGGTYEQYF.

The chain uses TRBV7-9 and TRBJ2-3; D is undetermined. Trimming shortened V by 5 bases and J by 2 bases, and 5 bases separated the two germline ends. Germline CDR1 is SEHNR and CDR2 is FQNEAQ (reference sequence). The CDR3 sequence is 12 residues long. CDR3 protein: CASSIHTDTQYF. Here the CDR3 DNA reads TGTGCCAGCAGCATTCACACAGATACGCAGTATTTT.

This rearrangement joins TRBV30 to TRBJ2-2; TRBD2 aligns across 8 bases. J lost 5 bases, V lost 4 bases, and 12 bases had no gene match. The CDR3 loop spans 16 amino acids. The germline CDR1 and CDR2 sequences are GTSNPN and SVGIG (reference sequence). This chain's CDR3 is CAWKRAGASFTGELFF. The CDR3 DNA reads as TGTGCCTGGAAAAGAGCGGGGGCCTCTTTTACCGGGGAGCTGTTTTTT.

This clone was seen a handful of times. The gene calls are TRBV2 and TRBJ1-4, with 7 bases that match TRBD1. The ends lost 5 bases at V and 8 bases at J; junction bases unmatched: 8. CDR3 length: 14 residues. Germline V CDR1 and CDR2: SNHLY, FYNNEI. CDR3 coding DNA: TGTGCCAGCAGTTCCGGACAGGAGGGGGAAAAACTGTTTTTT. Translation: CASSSGQEGEKLFF.

The gene calls are TRBV5-1 and TRBJ2-1; no clear D gene. Trimming cost V 2 bases and J 0 bases, with 12 bases left between them. The CDR3 is 16 residues long. Germline values: CDR1 SGHRS, CDR2 YFSETQ. CDR3 loop: CASSFTSDSSYNEQFF. Here the CDR3 DNA reads TGCGCCAGCAGCTTCACTTCAGATAGCTCCTACAATGAGCAGTTCTTC.

The chain joins TRBV28 to TRBJ2-3, with no clear D. Trimming took 7 bases from V and 1 from J, leaving 12 bases between them. The CDR3 loop spans 14 amino acids. CDR1 and CDR2 from the germline V gene are MDHEN and SYDVKM. CDR3 coding DNA: TGTGCCAGCAACAACCAAATTGGCACAGATACGCAGTATTTT. The encoded protein is CASNNQIGTDTQYF.

V usage is TRBV13 and J usage is TRBJ2-1, with 10 bases lining up with TRBD2. This CDR3 spans 16 amino acids. Per germline, CDR1 PRHDT and CDR2 FYEKMQ (reference sequence). V dropped 5 bases and J dropped 3; count of bases not matched to a gene: 7. As DNA, the CDR3 is TGTGCCAGCAGCCACTTAGCGGGGGGTCACTACAATGAGCAGTTCTTC. Its protein is CASSHLAGGHYNEQFF.

The chain is built from TRBV2 and TRBJ2-3; no clear D gene. The V and J ends lost 2 bases and 9 bases respectively, with 12 bases between them. The CDR3 length is 13 residues. CDR1 is SNHLY, CDR2 FYNNEI, per germline. The CDR3 DNA reads TGTGCCAGCAGTGAACTAAACATAGGGACGCAGTATTTT. It is translated as CASSELNIGTQYF.

With respect to this clone: Germline and junction disagree at one end, which may indicate a read error. The sample has other DNA sequences that encode this CDR3 too. V and J are TRBV5-1 and TRBJ1-1; the D is unclear. The germline CDR1 and CDR2 sequences are SGHRS and YFSETQ. CDR3 length: 13 amino acids. The DNA of the CDR3 is TGCGCCAGCAGCTTTTCGGCGCAATCTGAAGCCTTCTTT. Translated, it gives CASSFSAQSEAFF.

CDR3 bases: TGTGCCTGGGACGCGACCGTTCCCTACGAGCAGTACTTC. Protein sequence: CAWDATVPYEQYF. The V and J genes are TRBV30 and TRBJ2-7; D gene ambiguous. Germline V lookup: CDR1 GTSNPN, CDR2 SVGIG (reference sequence). The V end was cut by 5 bases, the J end by 2 bases, with 13 bases between. The CDR3 runs 13 residues.

The V call is TRBV5-1, the J call TRBJ1-6, with D uncertain. Trimming left V 4 bases short and J 10 bases short, with 15 bases between. There are 14 residues in the CDR3. The germline V gene has CDR1 SGHRS and CDR2 YFSETQ. The CDR3 coding sequence is TGCGCCAGCAGCCCAGGACGCGGTGAATCACCCCTCCACTTT. Translation gives CASSPGRGESPLHF.

The J gene is TRBJ1-2, the V gene TRBV7-9, with 10 bases fitting TRBD1. Trimming removed 3 bases from V and 7 bases from J; junction bases left unmatched: 2. The length of the CDR3 is 13 residues. The germline gives CDR1 SEHNR, CDR2 FQNEAQ (reference sequence). CDR3 nucleotide sequence: TGTGCCAGCAGCTTGGGACAGGGGTTTGGCTACACCTTC. Its translation is CASSLGQGFGYTF.

The chain is built from TRBV28 and TRBJ1-1; no clear D gene. V shed 8 bases and J shed 3 bases, with 7 bases lying between them. Germline V CDR1 and CDR2: MDHEN, SYDVKM. This CDR3 is built from 11 residues. CDR3 DNA sequence: TGTGCCAGCGACGGTTACACTGAAGCTTTCTTT. The encoded protein is CASDGYTEAFF.

The genes are TRBV7-2 and TRBJ2-3; maybe TRBD2 (6 bases). The ends were cut back, 5 bases at V and 2 bases at J, with 14 bases in the middle. This CDR3 is 15 amino acids long. Germline CDR1 and CDR2: SGHTA and FQGNSA. The CDR3, as DNA: TGTGCCAGCAGCCCCAGGCGGGGTCTCACAGATACGCAGTATTTT. Amino acid sequence: CASSPRRGLTDTQYF.